Presented here are 5 T cell receptor beta chains from one specimen sequenced in a study of PD-1 blockade in classical Hodgkin lymphoma. Sequencing used immunoSEQ multiplex PCR; TCRdb keeps in-frame clones, though not all of them. The sample has some 64,000 clones; around 91% are singletons. In every patient, relapse followed autologous stem cell transplantation, while exposure to brentuximab vedotin differed. This specimen was peripheral blood mononuclear cells (PBMCs), taken at baseline. All receptors derive from a human donor with classical Hodgkin lymphoma.

The chain has TRBV15 and TRBJ1-3; 7 bases match TRBD1. The V gene's germline CDR1 is LNHNV and CDR2 YYDKDF (reference sequence). With V trimmed by 0 bases and J by 10 bases, 6 bases remained unmatched. The CDR3 is made up of 14 amino acids. DNA for the CDR3: TGTGCCACCAGCAGAGATAGTACAGGGGAAACCATATATTTT. Amino acids: CATSRDSTGETIYF.

V and J are TRBV5-4 and TRBJ2-7, with a possible D match to TRBD1 (6 bases). Germline V gene sequence: CDR1 SGHNT, CDR2 YYREEE (reference sequence). The CDR3 consists of 12 residues. Trimming removed 5 bases at V and 12 bases at J, with 18 bases between. The CDR3 loop reads CASSLDQGFSYF. In DNA form, the CDR3 reads TGTGCCAGCAGTCTCGATCAGGGGTTTTCGTACTTC. Using reference TRBV5-4 and TRBJ2-7 for the parts outside the CDR3, the full variable domain is ETGVTQSPTHLIKTRGQQVTLRCSSQSGHNTVSWYQQALGQGPQFIFQYYREEENGRGNFPPRFSGLQFPNYSSELNVNALELDDSALYLCASSLDQGFSYFGPGTRLTVT.

The chain links TRBV4-1 to TRBJ1-5; unclear D gene. This CDR3 is built from 15 residues. CDR1 and CDR2 from the germline V gene are MGHRA and YSYEKL. The V and J ends lost 5 bases and 0 bases respectively, with 11 bases between them. The CDR3 nucleotides are TGCGCCAGCAGCGAGGTCTCAGGTAGCAATCAGCCCCAGCATTTT. This codes for CASSEVSGSNQPQHF.

The chain combines TRBV29-1 with TRBJ2-1, with D uncertain. V lost 4 bases to trimming and J lost 3 bases, with 10 bases between them. CDR1 and CDR2 (germline): SQVTM, ANQGSEA. This CDR3 contains 13 residues. The CDR3 reads CSVVRANYNEQFF. The CDR3 coding sequence is TGCAGCGTTGTCCGTGCCAACTACAATGAGCAGTTCTTC.

This chain connects TRBV7-8 to TRBJ1-2, with a possible D match to TRBD1 (6 bases). This CDR3 comprises 13 residues. V lost 6 bases, J lost 4 bases, and 12 bases lay in between. Germline CDR1 and CDR2: SGHVS and FQNEAQ. CDR3 loop: CASRPQGSYGYTF. The CDR3 DNA reads as TGTGCCAGCAGGCCACAGGGAAGCTATGGCTACACCTTC.